The 5 T cell receptor beta chains below were found in one sample sequenced in a study of lymphopenia after photon versus proton radiotherapy. Clones were read by immunoSEQ multiplex PCR, and TCRdb kept only the in-frame ones, dropping some. The sample holds 23,000 or so clones, roughly 86% seen once. Sequenced here: peripheral blood, sampled from a patient treated with photon-based radiotherapy. Every receptor here comes from a man over 45 with gastric cancer.

The chain employs TRBV7-3 and TRBJ2-5, with D perhaps TRBD2 (7 bases). The germline V gene has CDR1 SGHTA and CDR2 FQGTGA. The V end was cut by 3 bases, the J end by 2 bases, with 13 bases between. CDR3 length: 15 amino acids. The CDR3 region has the DNA TGTGCCAGCAGCTTGTCGGGGGGCCCACAAGAGACCCAGTACTTC. It translates to CASSLSGGPQETQYF.

The chain recombines TRBV29-1 with TRBJ2-7; D tentatively reads TRBD1 or TRBD2 (5 bases each). Per the germline V gene, CDR1 is SQVTM and CDR2 is ANQGSEA. This CDR3 region has 12 residues. V lost 4 bases and J lost 2, with 9 bases in between. The CDR3 sequence: CSVGRGPYEQYF. The CDR3 DNA is TGCAGCGTTGGTAGGGGACCCTACGAGCAGTACTTC.

The chain links TRBV11-2 to TRBJ1-1; the D is unclear. CDR3 length: 13 amino acids. Germline lookup yields CDR1 SGHAT and CDR2 FQNNGV. V lost 3 bases and J 7 bases, leaving 12 bases between the germline ends. CDR3 region: CASSFPGWGEAFF. CDR3 coding DNA: TGTGCCAGCAGCTTCCCTGGGTGGGGTGAAGCTTTCTTT.

The CDR3 is CAISDRLQTQYF. CDR3 nucleotide sequence: TGTGCCATCAGTGACAGATTACAGACCCAGTACTTC. The rearrangement uses TRBV10-3 and TRBJ2-5, with D hard to call. The CDR3 has 12 residues. The V and J ends lost 3 bases and 6 bases respectively, with 8 bases between them. Germline loops: CDR1 ENHRY, CDR2 SYGVKD.

The V call is TRBV6-6, the J call TRBJ2-3; D tentatively fits TRBD1 or TRBD2 (6 bases each). Per the germline V gene, CDR1 is MNHNY and CDR2 is SVGAGI (reference sequence). V lost 6 bases, J lost 0 bases, and 10 bases lay in between. The CDR3 contains 14 residues. Here the CDR3 reads CASRPGASTDTQYF. CDR3 DNA: TGTGCCAGCAGACCGGGGGCTAGCACAGATACGCAGTATTTT.